These 9 T cell receptor beta chains originate from one sample sequenced in a study of T cells after yellow fever vaccination. TCRdb redid the calling of the 5' RACE reads with MiXCR, one entry per CDR3 protein. The table lists approximately 300,000 distinct CDR3 sequences, around 10% of them singletons, with about 3% in the top ten. This material consisted of CD4+ T cells sorted from PBMCs, taken 45 days after the yellow fever booster vaccination. These receptors all come from a man aged 18-30 years who received the YFV17D yellow fever vaccine.

This clonotype was picked up a small number of times. The chain couples TRBV29-1 to TRBJ1-3; no reliable D call. Germline assignment: CDR1 SQVTM and CDR2 ANQGSEA. V was shortened by 3 bases and J by 4 bases, with 4 bases between the two germline ends. The CDR3 extends over 11 amino acids. The CDR3 DNA follows: TGCAGCGTTGACAGGGGAAACACCATATATTTT. Translating gives CSVDRGNTIYF.

This clonotype showed up just a few times. J is TRBJ2-2 and V is TRBV6-1, with a tentative D call TRBD1 (5 bases). Looked up from germline, CDR1 is MNHNS and CDR2 is SASEGT. V was cut by 4 bases and J by 8 bases, with 17 bases left in between. This CDR3 has 15 amino acids. CDR3 amino acids: CASSAQTATIGELFF. CDR3 DNA sequence: TGTGCCAGCAGTGCACAGACAGCTACGATAGGGGAGCTGTTTTTT.

The J gene is TRBJ2-3, the V gene TRBV7-2, with TRBD2 matching over 8 bases. Germline CDR1 is SGHTA and CDR2 is FQGNSA. V gave up 5 bases and J gave up 6 bases; unmatched junction bases: 7. This CDR3 has 14 amino acids. The CDR3 sequence: CASSAGLAQDTQYF. The CDR3 nucleotides read TGTGCCAGCAGCGCAGGACTAGCCCAGGATACGCAGTATTTT.

This clonotype was detected only a few times. This sequence joins TRBV19 and TRBJ2-4; 7 bases are a match to TRBD1. This CDR3 has 13 amino acids. Germline CDR1 reads LNHDA; CDR2 reads SQIVND (reference sequence). The ends lost 10 bases at V and 6 bases at J; junction bases unmatched: 9. The CDR3 spells CATGEQGSNIQYF. The CDR3 DNA sequence: TGTGCCACCGGTGAACAGGGGTCAAACATTCAGTACTTC.

This clonotype was counted ten times or more. The V and J genes are TRBV5-1 and TRBJ2-3; 13 bases are a match to TRBD2. This CDR3 is built from 15 residues. The J segment lost 4 bases and the V segment lost 4 bases, leaving 3 bases of the junction unmatched. Germline CDR1 is SGHRS and CDR2 is YFSETQ. CDR3: CASSGGLAGSDTQYF. For the CDR3, the DNA is TGCGCCAGCAGCGGGGGACTAGCGGGATCAGATACGCAGTATTTT.

This clonotype was seen only a few times. The chain is built from TRBV7-9 and TRBJ2-2, with D possibly TRBD2 on 5 matching bases. Deletions cut 5 bases from V and 5 bases from J, with 15 bases between. Germline values: CDR1 SEHNR, CDR2 FQNEAQ (reference sequence). The CDR3 length is 15 residues. This chain's CDR3 is CASSEQLSGTGELFF. The CDR3 DNA reads as TGTGCCAGCAGCGAGCAGTTATCGGGGACCGGGGAGCTGTTTTTT.

This clonotype was seen only a few times. V gene TRBV7-8 combines with J gene TRBJ2-5; D possibly corresponds to TRBD1 (5 bases). Per germline, CDR1 SGHVS and CDR2 FQNEAQ. V was trimmed by 1 base and J by 0 bases, leaving 15 bases between them. The CDR3 contains 17 residues. The CDR3 DNA is TGTGCCAGCAGCTTAGGGCCTAGACAGCGAAACCAAGAGACCCAGTACTTC. It encodes CASSLGPRQRNQETQYF.

This clonotype was counted between two and nine times. The chain links TRBV2 to TRBJ2-2, with 10 positions matching TRBD2. CDR3 length equals 13 residues. The V segment lost 8 bases and the J segment 6 bases; nucleotides outside the gene matches: 3. Looked up from germline, CDR1 is SNHLY and CDR2 is FYNNEI. The DNA of the CDR3 is TGTGCCAGCGGTGGACTAGCGGCCGGGGAGCTGTTTTTT. Its protein product is CASGGLAAGELFF.

To note about this clonotype: A junction end diverges from the germline sequence, so it may reflect a read error. The J gene is TRBJ2-5, the V gene TRBV7-7, with 7 positions matching TRBD2. Germline V CDR1 and CDR2: SSHAT, FNYEAQ (reference sequence). The CDR3 covers 15 residues. The CDR3 here is CASSLGGGGLETQYF. CDR3 DNA sequence: TGTGCTAGCAGCTTGGGTGGCGGGGGATTGGAGACCCAGTACTTC.